The TCR beta chain described here comes from a study of cytotoxic CD8 clonotypes in ibrutinib-treated CLL. Sequenced by immunoSEQ multiplex PCR; TCRdb stores in-frame clones only, minus some. This table has over 25,000 clones, about 62% appearing once. Germline values: CDR1 LNHDA, CDR2 SQIVND (reference sequence). Trimming removed 8 bases at V and 4 bases at J, with 6 bases between. The CDR3 has 11 amino acids. The clonotype originates from a human donor with chronic lymphocytic leukemia. The V gene is TRBV19, the J gene TRBJ2-1; no clear D gene. Sample: PBMCs, taken before ibrutinib treatment. The CDR3 nucleotides are TGTGCCAGTGACGGGTACAATGAGCAGTTCTTC. It yields the protein CASDGYNEQFF. Full variable domain (missing parts from reference TRBV19 and TRBJ2-1): DGGITQSPKYLFRKEGQNVTLSCEQNLNHDAMYWYRQDPGQGLRLIYYSQIVNDFQKGDIAEGYSVSREKKESFPLTVTSAQKNPTAFYLCASDGYNEQFFGPGTRLTVL.